This T cell receptor (beta chain) was sequenced in a study of blood T cell repertoires in COVID-19. Study summary: The origin of the acute and convalescent COVID-19 samples was the United States, Italy and Spain. Sources were T cells, B-cell-depleted T cells, or PBMCs; the material itself was cDNA or gDNA.

Source study methods: Scientists estimated how many nucleated cells there were by amplifying reference gene primers. The repertoire was sequenced with immunoSEQ multiplex PCR; TCRdb's copy has only in-frame clones and lacks some. From that table come the V and J calls and clone size; the DNA was used to work out D and trimming. Among approximately 300,000 clones listed, 75% to 90% were seen once. The sample holds a few counts of this clone. The CDR3 is made up of 11 amino acids. The germline CDR1 and CDR2 sequences are SGHRS and YFSETQ. Trimming took 7 bases from V and 4 from J, leaving 8 bases between them.

Sequencing input: peripheral blood. V is TRBV5-1 and J is TRBJ1-2, with a weak D call TRBD1 (5 bases). This receptor was identified in a man in his forties with acute or convalescent COVID-19. As DNA, the CDR3 is TGCGCCAGCGGGGGGGGCTATGGCTACACCTTC. The encoded protein is CASGGGYGYTF.